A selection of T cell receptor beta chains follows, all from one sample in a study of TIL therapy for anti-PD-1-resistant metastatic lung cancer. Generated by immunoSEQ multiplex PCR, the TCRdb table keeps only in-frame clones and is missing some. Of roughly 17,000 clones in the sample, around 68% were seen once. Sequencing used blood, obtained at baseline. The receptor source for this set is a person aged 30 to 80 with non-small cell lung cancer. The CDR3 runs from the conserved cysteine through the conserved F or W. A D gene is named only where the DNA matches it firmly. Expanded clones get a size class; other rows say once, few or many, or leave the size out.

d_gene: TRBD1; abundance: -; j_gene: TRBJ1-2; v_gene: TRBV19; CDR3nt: TGTGCCAGTAGGAGAGACAGGGGGTCATTTGGCTACACCTTC; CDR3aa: CASRRDRGSFGYTF
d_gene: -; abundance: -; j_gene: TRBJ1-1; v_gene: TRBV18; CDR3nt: TGTGCCAGCTCTGTGGGGCGAAGTTCGAACACTGAAGCTTTCTTT; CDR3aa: CASSVGRSSNTEAFF
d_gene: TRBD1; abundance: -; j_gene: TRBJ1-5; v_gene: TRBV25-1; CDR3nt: TGTGCCAGCAGAGGACAGGGCTATCAGCCCCAGCATTTT; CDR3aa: CASRGQGYQPQHF
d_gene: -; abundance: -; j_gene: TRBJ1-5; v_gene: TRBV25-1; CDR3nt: TGTGCCAGCAGTGAACCAGGGAGGGGGAATCAGCCCCAGCATTTT; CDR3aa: CASSEPGRGNQPQHF
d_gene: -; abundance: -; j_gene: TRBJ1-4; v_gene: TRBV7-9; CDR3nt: TGTGCCAGCAGCTTAGATAGACGGGATGAAAAACTGTTTTTT; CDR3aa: CASSLDRRDEKLFF
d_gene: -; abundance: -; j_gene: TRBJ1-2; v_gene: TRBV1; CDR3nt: TGCACCAGCAGCCAGGACCAACTCCCAGGCTACACCTTC; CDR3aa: CTSSQDQLPGYTF
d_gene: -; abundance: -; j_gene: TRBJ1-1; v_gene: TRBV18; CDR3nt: TGTGCCAGCTCACCAGCTCAGGGGCGGGCCACTGAAGCTTTCTTT; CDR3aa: CASSPAQGRATEAFF
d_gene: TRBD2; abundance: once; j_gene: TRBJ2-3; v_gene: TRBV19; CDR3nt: TGTGCCAGTAGTAGGGGCGGGGGAGATACGCAGTATTTT; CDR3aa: CASSRGGGDTQYF
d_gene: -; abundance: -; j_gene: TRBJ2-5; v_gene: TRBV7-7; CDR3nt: TGTGCTAGCAGCTTAGACAGGAACCAAGAGACCCAGTACTTC; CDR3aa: CASSLDRNQETQYF
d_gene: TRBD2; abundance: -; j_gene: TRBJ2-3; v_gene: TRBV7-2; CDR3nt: TGTGCCAGCAGCTTAGTGGCTAGCGGGGGGCCACTAAGCACAGATACGCAGTATTTT; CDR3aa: CASSLVASGGPLSTDTQYF
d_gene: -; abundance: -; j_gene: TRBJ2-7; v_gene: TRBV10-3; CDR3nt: TGTGCCATCAGTGAGCCCGGGTTCGAGCAGTACTTC; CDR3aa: CAISEPGFEQYF
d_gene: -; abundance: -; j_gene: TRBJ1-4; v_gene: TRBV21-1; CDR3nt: TGTGCCAGCAGCAAAGAAGACGGACAGGGGAATAATGACAAACTGTTTTTT; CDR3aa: CASSKEDGQGNNDKLFF
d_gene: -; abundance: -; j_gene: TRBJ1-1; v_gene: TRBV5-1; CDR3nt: TGCGCCAGCAGCTGGGGGGGAAACACTGAAGCTTTCTTT; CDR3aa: CASSWGGNTEAFF
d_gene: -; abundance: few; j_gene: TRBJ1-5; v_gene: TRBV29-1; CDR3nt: TGCAGCGCTGCGGATGGGGTTCTTGGCAATCAGCCCCAGCATTTT; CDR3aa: CSAADGVLGNQPQHF
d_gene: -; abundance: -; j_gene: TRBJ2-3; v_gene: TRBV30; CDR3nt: TGTGCCTGGAGTGTGGGTACCCAAATCACAACAGATACGCAGTATTTT; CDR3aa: CAWSVGTQITTDTQYF
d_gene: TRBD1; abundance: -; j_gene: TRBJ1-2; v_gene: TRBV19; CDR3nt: TGTGCCAGTAGCAAGGACAGGTCTACTAACTATGGCTACACCTTC; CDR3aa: CASSKDRSTNYGYTF
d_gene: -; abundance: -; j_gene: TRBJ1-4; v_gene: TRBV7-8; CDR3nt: TGTGCCAGCAGCTCGAATTGGGGGACTGGTGAAAAACTGTTTTTT; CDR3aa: CASSSNWGTGEKLFF
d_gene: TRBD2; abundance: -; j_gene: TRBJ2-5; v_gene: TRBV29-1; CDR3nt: TGCAGCGTACCCGGGACTAGCGGGAGAGTAACCCAGTACTTC; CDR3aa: CSVPGTSGRVTQYF
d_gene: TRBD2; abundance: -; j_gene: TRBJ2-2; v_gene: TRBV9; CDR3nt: TGTGCCAGCAGCCCCCTCAGCGGGGGGCCCGCGAACACCGGGGAGCTGTTTTTT; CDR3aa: CASSPLSGGPANTGELFF
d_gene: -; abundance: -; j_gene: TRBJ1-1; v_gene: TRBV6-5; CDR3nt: TGTGCCAGCAGCGAGGGGGTAAACACTGAAGCTTTCTTT; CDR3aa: CASSEGVNTEAFF